Listed here are 26 T cell receptor beta chains from one sample, sequenced in a study of blood T cell repertoires in COVID-19. The protocol was immunoSEQ multiplex PCR, while the TCRdb copy is restricted to in-frame clones and leaves out a portion. The data contain some 31,000 clones, about 85% of them seen just once; the ten biggest clones take up about 3%. The source material was peripheral blood. These receptors were taken from a man between 70 and 80 years old with COVID-19, enrolled during active disease.

The genes are TRBV10-3 and TRBJ2-2; 8 nucleotides match TRBD2. The CDR3 runs to 15 residues. Trimming cost V 3 bases and J 5 bases; bases outside gene matches: 5. Germline CDR1 reads ENHRY; CDR2 reads SYGVKD. The CDR3 region has the DNA TGTGCCATCAGTGAACCAGCGGGAGCAACCGGGGAGCTGTTTTTT. It yields the protein CAISEPAGATGELFF.

This chain connects TRBV29-1 to TRBJ1-3; possible D gene TRBD1, 6 bases. The V end was cut by 6 bases, the J end by 0 bases, with 9 bases between. The CDR3 is made up of 13 amino acids. Germline V lookup: CDR1 SQVTM, CDR2 ANQGSEA. The CDR3 DNA sequence: TGCAGCGTGGGGGCCTCCTCTGGAAACACCATATATTTT. Residues: CSVGASSGNTIYF.

The chain couples TRBV7-3 to TRBJ2-7; D is ambiguous. The CDR3 sequence is 13 residues long. The V gene lost 2 bases and the J gene lost 6 bases, with 11 bases spanning the gap. Per germline, CDR1 SGHTA and CDR2 FQGTGA. The CDR3 here is CASSLLSGGEQYF. The CDR3 nucleotides read TGTGCCAGCAGCTTATTATCGGGTGGCGAGCAGTACTTC. The whole variable domain, remainder taken from reference TRBV7-3 and TRBJ2-7, is GAGVSQTPSNKVTEKGKYVELRCDPISGHTALYWYRQSLGQGPEFLIYFQGTGAADDSGLPNDRFFAVRPEGSVSTLKIQRTERGDSAVYLCASSLLSGGEQYFGPGTRLTVT.

This clone appeared a single time. This chain uses TRBV4-2 with TRBJ1-1; D remains unclear. The CDR3 runs to 14 residues. With 7 bases removed from V and 7 bases from J, the gap between germline ends came to 19 bases. The germline V gene encodes CDR1 LGHNA and CDR2 YNFKEQ. The CDR3 spells CASTGEGLLGEAFF. In DNA form, the CDR3 reads TGTGCCAGCACCGGAGAGGGTCTCCTCGGTGAAGCTTTCTTT.

The genes are TRBV11-3 and TRBJ2-2; a possible D gene is TRBD1 (6 bases). Between the trimmed V and J ends, which lost 2 bases and 3 bases, there was a span of 7 bases. CDR1 is SGHNT and CDR2 is YENEEA in the germline V gene. The CDR3 has 14 amino acids. The CDR3 loop is CASSLQGYTGELFF. DNA for the CDR3: TGTGCCAGCAGCTTACAGGGGTACACCGGGGAGCTGTTTTTT.

The chain combines TRBV19 with TRBJ2-1; TRBD2 aligns across 9 bases. The trim removed 7 bases at V and 7 bases at J, leaving 14 bases unmatched. The CDR3 sequence is 16 residues long. Germline V gives CDR1 LNHDA, CDR2 SQIVND (reference sequence). The CDR3 nucleotides are TGTGCCAGTACCTTAGGGGGAGCGGGAGGATGGAATGAGCAGTTCTTC. It translates to CASTLGGAGGWNEQFF.

V gene TRBV24-1 combines with J gene TRBJ1-5; no firm D call. There are 15 residues in the CDR3. CDR1 is KGHDR and CDR2 is SFDVKD in the germline V gene. With 2 bases removed from V and 0 bases from J, the gap between germline ends came to 7 bases. CDR3 in DNA: TGTGCCACCAGTGATTCGGGAGGTAGCAATCAGCCCCAGCATTTT. It is translated as CATSDSGGSNQPQHF.

This rearrangement joins TRBV27 to TRBJ2-4; 9 nucleotides agree with TRBD2. The trim removed 5 bases at V and 0 bases at J, leaving 8 bases unmatched. Per the germline V gene, CDR1 is MNHEY and CDR2 is SMNVEV (reference sequence). This CDR3 has 17 amino acids. CDR3 in DNA: TGTGCCAGCAGTATCAGAGCGGGGGGCCTAGCCAAAAACATTCAGTACTTC. Translating gives CASSIRAGGLAKNIQYF.

This clone was detected only a few times. The chain has TRBV5-1 and TRBJ2-3; 11 nucleotides align to TRBD2. Germline V CDR1 and CDR2: SGHRS, YFSETQ. The CDR3 loop spans 16 amino acids. The V segment lost 0 bases and the J segment 4 bases; nucleotides outside the gene matches: 4. The CDR3 DNA reads TGCGCCAGCAGCTTGGTCGGGACTAGCGGTTCAGATACGCAGTATTTT. It is translated as CASSLVGTSGSDTQYF.

The chain has TRBV28 and TRBJ1-4; TRBD1 agrees at 9 bases. Germline assignment: CDR1 MDHEN and CDR2 SYDVKM. This CDR3 comprises 16 residues. V dropped 3 bases and J dropped 10; count of bases not matched to a gene: 12. Written as DNA, the CDR3 is TGTGCCAGCAGTTTTGATGCCGGGACAGGGTCAGGAAAACTGTTTTTT. Translation gives CASSFDAGTGSGKLFF.

The J gene is TRBJ1-3, the V gene TRBV29-1; D ambiguous. Germline lookup yields CDR1 SQVTM and CDR2 ANQGSEA. The CDR3 has 16 amino acids. V was clipped by 0 bases and J by 2 bases, with 14 bases between them. This chain's CDR3 is CSVEDPRGVTGNTIYF. The CDR3 region has the DNA TGCAGCGTTGAAGATCCACGGGGAGTAACTGGAAACACCATATATTTT.

The chain is built from TRBV6-5 and TRBJ1-6, with TRBD1 matching over 8 bases. With V trimmed by 0 bases and J by 6 bases, 1 base remained unmatched. The CDR3 length is 15 residues. The germline gives CDR1 MNHEY, CDR2 SVGAGI. The CDR3 nucleotides are TGTGCCAGCAGTTACTCGACAGGGGTTAATTCACCCCTCCACTTT. Its protein product is CASSYSTGVNSPLHF.

This chain links TRBV28 with TRBJ1-1; 9 positions match TRBD1. The junction had 9 bases not matched to a gene; V was cut back by 5 bases and J by 5 bases. The CDR3 totals 15 residues. CDR1 is MDHEN and CDR2 is SYDVKM in the germline V gene. CDR3 region: CASSLPGQGYTEAFF. The DNA for the CDR3 is TGTGCCAGCAGTCTTCCGGGACAGGGTTATACTGAAGCTTTCTTT.

The CDR3 loop reads CASSLDQRSISYEQYF. Here the CDR3 DNA reads TGCGCCAGCAGCTTGGATCAGCGGAGCATCTCCTACGAGCAGTACTTC. The V and J genes are TRBV5-1 and TRBJ2-7; possibly TRBD2 for D (5 bases). The V and J ends lost 0 bases and 0 bases respectively, with 13 bases between them. The germline V gene encodes CDR1 SGHRS and CDR2 YFSETQ. This CDR3 comprises 16 residues.

The CDR3 DNA follows: TGCGCCAGCAGAGCAGGAGGGAACCCCACAGATACGCAGTATTTT. This encodes CASRAGGNPTDTQYF. The rearrangement uses TRBV4-3 and TRBJ2-3; the D gene is possibly TRBD2 (6 bases). V lost 6 bases and J lost 2, with 15 bases in between. The CDR3 runs 15 residues. Germline CDR1 reads LGHNA; CDR2 reads YSLEER.

The chain carries TRBV5-4 and TRBJ1-2; maybe TRBD1 (5 bases). This CDR3 has 16 amino acids. V gave up 0 bases and J gave up 2 bases, with 14 bases separating them. In germline, CDR1 is SGHNT, CDR2 YYREEE (reference sequence). The CDR3 reads CASSLDPGRANYGYTF. The DNA for the CDR3 is TGTGCCAGCAGCTTGGATCCTGGCAGGGCCAACTATGGCTACACCTTC.

This clone was seen a single time. The V call is TRBV6-4, the J call TRBJ2-1; maybe TRBD2 (6 bases). From germline, CDR1 is MRHNA and CDR2 SNTAGT. V lost 0 bases to trimming and J lost 0 bases, with 6 bases between them. The CDR3 has 15 residues. CDR3 bases: TGTGCCAGCAGTGACTCTAGCGGCTCCTACAATGAGCAGTTCTTC. This codes for CASSDSSGSYNEQFF.

This chain joins TRBV6-5 and TRBJ2-3; TRBD1 is a possible D gene (5 bases). There are 16 residues in the CDR3. Germline CDR1 MNHEY, CDR2 SVGAGI. V was shortened by 0 bases and J by 2 bases, with 12 bases between the two germline ends. The CDR3 is CASSYSKTVTTDTQYF. The CDR3 region has the DNA TGTGCCAGCAGTTACTCGAAGACAGTAACCACAGATACGCAGTATTTT.

This clone was detected only once. The chain joins TRBV4-1 to TRBJ2-7, with 7 nucleotides matching TRBD1. Germline assignment: CDR1 MGHRA and CDR2 YSYEKL. This CDR3 spans 16 amino acids. Trimming at V came to 4 bases and at J to 2 bases, leaving 11 bases not matched to a gene. In DNA, the CDR3 is TGCGCCAGCAGCCCTCACCCCCAGGGGGAAGCCTACGAGCAGTACTTC. This gives the protein CASSPHPQGEAYEQYF.

A note on this clone: The same CDR3 can be traced to other DNA sequences in this sample. The genes are TRBV7-9 and TRBJ1-5; TRBD1 is a possible D gene (5 bases). The germline V gene encodes CDR1 SEHNR and CDR2 FQNEAQ (reference sequence). V dropped 1 base and J dropped 7 bases, with 8 bases sitting between them. This CDR3 contains 13 residues. Written as DNA, the CDR3 is TGTGCCAGCAGCTTAGATCGGGGGCAGCCCCAGCATTTT. It yields the protein CASSLDRGQPQHF. Supplemented by reference TRBV7-9 and TRBJ1-5, the full variable domain reads DTGVSQNPRHKITKRGQNVTFRCDPISEHNRLYWYRQTLGQGPEFLTYFQNEAQLEKSRLLSDRFSAERPKGSFSTLEIQRTEQGDSAMYLCASSLDRGQPQHFGDGTRLSIL.

This clone occurred once. This chain uses TRBV7-2 with TRBJ1-4; 7 positions match TRBD1. The CDR3 is 15 residues long. Germline CDR1 and CDR2: SGHTA and FQGNSA. V lost 2 bases to trimming and J lost 6 bases; unmatched junction nucleotides: 6. The chain's CDR3 is CASSLSARGDEKLFF. CDR3 nucleotide sequence: TGTGCCAGCAGCTTATCCGCCAGGGGGGATGAAAAACTGTTTTTT.

J is TRBJ1-1 and V is TRBV5-1; a possible D gene is TRBD1 (6 bases). V was pared by 2 bases and J by 2 bases, with 10 bases between. The germline gives CDR1 SGHRS, CDR2 YFSETQ. The length of the CDR3 is 14 residues. CDR3 loop: CASSFGQSNTEAFF. CDR3 sequence (DNA): TGCGCCAGCAGCTTTGGACAGAGTAACACTGAAGCTTTCTTT.

The gene calls are TRBV7-2 and TRBJ1-6; 10 bases are a match to TRBD1. The CDR3 is 17 amino acids. After removal of 1 base from V and 1 base from J, the junction contained 1 base not matched to a gene. Germline CDR1 and CDR2: SGHTA and FQGNSA. The CDR3 loop reads CASSLVGQGSYNSPLHF. The CDR3 coding sequence is TGTGCCAGCAGCTTAGTGGGACAGGGGTCCTATAATTCACCCCTCCACTTT.

The chain couples TRBV29-1 to TRBJ2-6; possibly TRBD1 for D (6 bases). CDR1 and CDR2 from the germline V gene are SQVTM and ANQGSEA. Trimming removed 1 base at V and 2 bases at J, with 12 bases between. This CDR3 is built from 16 residues. The CDR3 region has the DNA TGCAGCGTTGAAGTGGCTCAGGGGACTGGGGCCAACGTCCTGACTTTC. Translated: CSVEVAQGTGANVLTF.

The chain combines TRBV23-1 with TRBJ2-5, with 7 bases matching TRBD1. TRBV23-1 is recorded as an ORF, its role being uncertain. The CDR3 is made up of 17 amino acids. V was pared by 0 bases and J by 2 bases, with 9 bases of the junction left unmatched. This chain's CDR3 is CASSQSVGRGCQETQYF. The CDR3 nucleotides are TGCGCCAGCAGTCAATCGGTTGGCAGGGGGTGTCAAGAGACCCAGTACTTC.

CDR3 bases: TGTGCCAGTAGCAGGGGGAACTCTGGAAACACCATATATTTT. It yields the protein CASSRGNSGNTIYF. The chain recombines TRBV19 with TRBJ1-3, with 7 positions matching TRBD1. J lost 0 bases, V lost 6 bases, and 2 bases had no gene match. This CDR3 spans 14 amino acids. Germline V gene sequence: CDR1 LNHDA, CDR2 SQIVND (reference sequence).